Listed below are T cell receptor beta chains from one sample, sequenced in a study of cytomegalovirus exposure and HLA in healthy donors. Measured with immunoSEQ multiplex PCR; TCRdb has only the in-frame clones, and not every one. This table holds some 140,000 clones, roughly four fifths found once. Sequencing was performed on PBMCs. The receptors stem from a woman in her twenties or thirties in good health and CMV-seronegative. The CDR3 runs from the conserved cysteine through the conserved F or W. Each record gives: CDR3 length, V gene, CDR3 protein.

CDR3 length: 15; V gene: TRBV15; CDR3 protein: CATSRDERNYNEQFF
CDR3 length: 14; V gene: TRBV30; CDR3 protein: CAWSDGRAGDEQYF
CDR3 length: 16; V gene: TRBV5-3; CDR3 protein: CARSWAPTDSYTEAFF
CDR3 length: 13; V gene: TRBV6-6; CDR3 protein: CASSELAGSEQFF
CDR3 length: 15; V gene: TRBV5-1; CDR3 protein: CASSLLAGGPGELFF
CDR3 length: 16; V gene: TRBV14; CDR3 protein: CASSRRHPTSTDTQYF
CDR3 length: 15; V gene: TRBV6-5; CDR3 protein: CASSTGQGRTTEAFF
CDR3 length: 14; V gene: TRBV28; CDR3 protein: CASTLRGGNQPQHF
CDR3 length: 16; V gene: TRBV9; CDR3 protein: CASSVGIWGGSTEAFF
CDR3 length: 15; V gene: TRBV15; CDR3 protein: CATSRGVGSYNEQFF
CDR3 length: 15; V gene: TRBV6-6; CDR3 protein: CASSYVGGLDYGYTF
CDR3 length: 17; V gene: TRBV1; CDR3 protein: CTSIEGRRGGQQETQYF
CDR3 length: 14; V gene: TRBV19; CDR3 protein: CASSTKTGTYEQYF
CDR3 length: 14; V gene: TRBV4-1; CDR3 protein: CASSQAQTNEKLFF
CDR3 length: 12; V gene: TRBV28; CDR3 protein: CASSMQGTEAFF
CDR3 length: 14; V gene: TRBV7-6; CDR3 protein: CASSPTGSNEKLFF
CDR3 length: 12; V gene: TRBV27; CDR3 protein: CASSGTGDYLLF
CDR3 length: 14; V gene: TRBV4-2; CDR3 protein: CASSQPGGTGELFF
CDR3 length: 16; V gene: TRBV10-3; CDR3 protein: CAISSFLAGKVYEQYF
CDR3 length: 12; V gene: TRBV7-9; CDR3 protein: CASSRGTGEAFF
CDR3 length: 15; V gene: TRBV2; CDR3 protein: CASSEEGGPVETQYF
CDR3 length: 17; V gene: TRBV5-6; CDR3 protein: CASLRRRAFRASYEQYF
CDR3 length: 15; V gene: TRBV27; CDR3 protein: CASSAGHTAYTEAFF
CDR3 length: 14; V gene: TRBV6-1; CDR3 protein: CASSEKYFYNEQFF
CDR3 length: 14; V gene: TRBV2; CDR3 protein: CASSWQGANTEAFF
CDR3 length: 15; V gene: TRBV2; CDR3 protein: CASSVTSGGRDGYTF
CDR3 length: 15; V gene: TRBV19; CDR3 protein: CASGDRGRWNYGYTF
CDR3 length: 17; V gene: TRBV9; CDR3 protein: CASSVSGGAPPKETQYF
CDR3 length: 12; V gene: TRBV6-5; CDR3 protein: CASARKGQKQYF
CDR3 length: 11; V gene: TRBV6-1; CDR3 protein: CASRMYYEQYF
CDR3 length: 15; V gene: TRBV6-5; CDR3 protein: CASSKTAFSGNTIYF
CDR3 length: 14; V gene: TRBV5-1; CDR3 protein: CASSSGVSNQPQHF
CDR3 length: 16; V gene: TRBV11-1; CDR3 protein: CASSKRTGGSSYEQYF
CDR3 length: 19; V gene: TRBV21-1; CDR3 protein: CASSNSVVRGKAHSTEAFF
CDR3 length: 15; V gene: TRBV5-1; CDR3 protein: CASSPTGTGDTEAFF
CDR3 length: 15; V gene: TRBV7-2; CDR3 protein: CASSLDGGKYETQYF
CDR3 length: 16; V gene: TRBV7-8; CDR3 protein: CASSLVGGLTPYGYTF